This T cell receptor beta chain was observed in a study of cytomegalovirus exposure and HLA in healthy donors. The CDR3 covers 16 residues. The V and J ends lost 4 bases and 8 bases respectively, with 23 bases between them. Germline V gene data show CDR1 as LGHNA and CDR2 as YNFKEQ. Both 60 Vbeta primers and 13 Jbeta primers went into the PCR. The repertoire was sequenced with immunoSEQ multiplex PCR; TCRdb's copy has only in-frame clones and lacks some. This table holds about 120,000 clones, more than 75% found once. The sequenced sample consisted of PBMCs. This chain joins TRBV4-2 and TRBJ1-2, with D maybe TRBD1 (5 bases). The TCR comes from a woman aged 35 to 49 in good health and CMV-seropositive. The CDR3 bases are TGTGCCAGCAGCCCTACCGGGGGACTCCGGACGGGAGGCTACACCTTC. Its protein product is CASSPTGGLRTGGYTF.